The 3 T cell receptor beta chains below all came from one sample that was sequenced in a study of T cells in Graves' hyperthyroidism and ophthalmopathy. Amplified TCR beta CDR3 regions came from RNA transcripts. TCR CDR3 regions were first amplified by RT-PCR with HTBI primers. One entry per CDR3 protein, called by TCRdb with MiXCR from the multiplex PCR reads. The profile shows under 500,000 distinct CDR3 sequences, about an eighth of them singletons. The sample consisted of blood. All receptors come from a man aged 45-65 years with Graves' ophthalmopathy.

The rearrangement joins TRBV19 to TRBJ2-1; 11 bases agree with TRBD2. Unmatched junction bases numbered 5, after V lost 7 bases and J lost 3 bases. This CDR3 is built from 15 residues. Germline CDR1 LNHDA, CDR2 SQIVND (reference sequence). Written as DNA, the CDR3 is TGTGCCAGTACCCTAGGGACTAGCGGCTACAATGAGCAGTTCTTC. Translated: CASTLGTSGYNEQFF.

The chain combines TRBV20-1 with TRBJ1-2, with 8 nucleotides matching TRBD1. Germline values: CDR1 DFQATT, CDR2 SNEGSKA (reference sequence). The V and J ends lost 6 bases and 7 bases, in that order; junction bases with no gene match: 16. There are 15 residues in the CDR3. The CDR3 DNA is TGCAGTGCCCGAGAACACCAGGGGGCTAATTTTGGCTACACCTTC. Translation: CSAREHQGANFGYTF.

The chain uses TRBV14 and TRBJ2-5, with D perhaps matching TRBD1 (6 bases). CDR1 and CDR2 (germline): SGHDN, FVKESK. The CDR3 totals 14 residues. Between the trimmed V and J ends, which lost 2 bases and 6 bases, there was a span of 13 bases. The CDR3 spells CASSQKGGWQTQYF. The CDR3 region has the DNA TGTGCCAGCAGCCAAAAAGGGGGATGGCAGACCCAGTACTTC.